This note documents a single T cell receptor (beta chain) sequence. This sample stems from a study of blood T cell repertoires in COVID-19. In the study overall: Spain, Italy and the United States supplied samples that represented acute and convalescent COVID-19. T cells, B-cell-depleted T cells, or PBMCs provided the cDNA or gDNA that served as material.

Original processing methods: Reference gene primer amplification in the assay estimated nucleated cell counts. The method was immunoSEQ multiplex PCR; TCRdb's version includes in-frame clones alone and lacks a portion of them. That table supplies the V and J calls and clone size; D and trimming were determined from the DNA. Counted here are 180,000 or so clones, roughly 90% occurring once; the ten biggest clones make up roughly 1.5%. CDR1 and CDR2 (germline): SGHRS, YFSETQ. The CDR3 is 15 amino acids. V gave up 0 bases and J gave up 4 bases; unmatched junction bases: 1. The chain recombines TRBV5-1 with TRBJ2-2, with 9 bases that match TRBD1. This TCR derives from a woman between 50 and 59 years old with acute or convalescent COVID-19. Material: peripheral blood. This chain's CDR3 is CASSLDRGRTGELFF. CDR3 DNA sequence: TGCGCCAGCAGCTTGGACAGGGGGCGCACCGGGGAGCTGTTTTTT.